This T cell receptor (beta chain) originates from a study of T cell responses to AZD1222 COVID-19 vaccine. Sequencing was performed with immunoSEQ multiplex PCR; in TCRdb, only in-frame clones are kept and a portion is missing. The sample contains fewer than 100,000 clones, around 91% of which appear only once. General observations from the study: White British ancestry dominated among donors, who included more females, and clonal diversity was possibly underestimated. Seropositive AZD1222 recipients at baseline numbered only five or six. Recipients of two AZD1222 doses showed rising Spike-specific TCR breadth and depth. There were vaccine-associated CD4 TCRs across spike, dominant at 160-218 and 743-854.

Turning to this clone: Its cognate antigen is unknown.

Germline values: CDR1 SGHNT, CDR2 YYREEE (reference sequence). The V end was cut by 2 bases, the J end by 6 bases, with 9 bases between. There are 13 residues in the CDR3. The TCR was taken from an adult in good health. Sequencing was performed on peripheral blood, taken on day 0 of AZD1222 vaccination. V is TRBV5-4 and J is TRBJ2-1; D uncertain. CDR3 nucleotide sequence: TGTGCCAGCAGCTTTAACAAGCCCAATGAGCAGTTCTTC. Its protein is CASSFNKPNEQFF.